These 9 T cell receptor beta chains were all obtained from the same sample, sequenced in a study of blood T cell repertoires in COVID-19. TCRdb's table, derived via immunoSEQ multiplex PCR, lists solely in-frame clones and lacks some. The profile shows a few hundred thousand clones, around 90% of them singletons. Sequencing was done on a sample of peripheral blood. The receptors come from a man in his fifties or sixties with acute or convalescent COVID-19.

The chain couples TRBV3-1 (or the pseudogene TRBV3-2) to TRBJ1-4; TRBD1 is a possible D gene (5 bases). The CDR3 is made up of 13 amino acids. Germline lookup yields CDR1 LGHDT and CDR2 YNNKEL (reference sequence). Trimming stripped 5 bases from V and 8 bases from J, with 12 bases between. The CDR3 DNA reads TGTGCCAGCAGCTCTATGGGGGGGGAAAAACTGTTTTTT. It is translated as CASSSMGGEKLFF.

The genes are TRBV4-1 and TRBJ2-1; TRBD2 matches at 12 bases. V trimming: 5 bases; J trimming: 7 bases; junction bases outside the gene matches: 6. The germline gives CDR1 MGHRA, CDR2 YSYEKL. The CDR3 contains 15 residues. For the CDR3, the DNA is TGCGCCAGCAGCTGGGCAGGGACTAGCGGGAATGAGCAGTTCTTC. Translation: CASSWAGTSGNEQFF.

The chain links TRBV27 to TRBJ2-5; no firm D call. The germline V gene has CDR1 MNHEY and CDR2 SMNVEV (reference sequence). CDR3 length: 13 residues. V lost 8 bases and J 5 bases, leaving 15 bases between the germline ends. The CDR3 DNA reads as TGTGCCAGCTACAGCATGGGTTTTGAGACCCAGTACTTC. This translates into CASYSMGFETQYF.

This clone was observed a single time. V is TRBV27 and J is TRBJ1-2; 12 bases align to TRBD1. There are 16 residues in the CDR3. CDR1 is MNHEY, CDR2 SMNVEV, per germline (reference sequence). The junction had 9 bases not matched to a gene; V was cut back by 2 bases and J by 8 bases. CDR3 residues: CASSLREGQGASGYTF. For the CDR3, the DNA is TGTGCCAGCAGTTTAAGGGAGGGACAGGGGGCTTCGGGCTACACCTTC.

The chain uses TRBV7-8 and TRBJ2-5, with D tentatively TRBD2 (5 bases). Germline V gives CDR1 SGHVS, CDR2 FQNEAQ. The CDR3 runs to 15 residues. V dropped 5 bases and J dropped 5 bases, with 18 bases sitting between them. The CDR3 loop is CASSPNGVMGETQYF. The CDR3 coding sequence is TGTGCCAGCAGCCCAAACGGGGTTATGGGGGAGACCCAGTACTTC.

This clone was counted a single time. The V and J genes are TRBV18 and TRBJ1-2; 8 nucleotides line up with TRBD1. The V gene end was trimmed by 6 bases and the J gene end by 2 bases; junction bases not matched to a gene: 8. Looked up from germline, CDR1 is KGHSH and CDR2 is LQKENI. The CDR3 extends over 15 amino acids. The CDR3 here is CASSDARQGNYGYTF. In DNA form, the CDR3 reads TGTGCCAGCTCGGACGCTAGACAGGGGAACTATGGCTACACCTTC.

The chain recombines TRBV5-4 with TRBJ1-2; 7 nucleotides align to TRBD1. Germline CDR1 SGHNT, CDR2 YYREEE (reference sequence). CDR3 length: 14 residues. Trimming took 0 bases from V and 4 from J; bases not matched to a gene: 3. The CDR3 DNA follows: TGTGCCAGCAGCTTGGACAGGGGTGGCTATGGCTACACCTTC. Amino acids: CASSLDRGGYGYTF.

In DNA form, the CDR3 reads TGTGCCAGTAGTATAGCGCTCTGGAGCTCTGGAAACACCATATATTTT. Residues: CASSIALWSSGNTIYF. The chain has TRBV19 and TRBJ1-3; D gene ambiguous. This CDR3 is 16 amino acids long. Germline V CDR1 and CDR2: LNHDA, SQIVND (reference sequence). The ends were cut back, 1 base at V and 0 bases at J, with 10 bases in the middle.

The chain has TRBV5-4 and TRBJ1-4; 8 bases match TRBD1. V trimming: 2 bases; J trimming: 8 bases; junction bases outside the gene matches: 11. The CDR3 consists of 16 residues. Germline V gene data show CDR1 as SGHNT and CDR2 as YYREEE (reference sequence). CDR3: CASSFHPDRAREKLFF. CDR3 nucleotide sequence: TGTGCCAGCAGCTTCCACCCGGACAGGGCCCGGGAAAAACTGTTTTTT.